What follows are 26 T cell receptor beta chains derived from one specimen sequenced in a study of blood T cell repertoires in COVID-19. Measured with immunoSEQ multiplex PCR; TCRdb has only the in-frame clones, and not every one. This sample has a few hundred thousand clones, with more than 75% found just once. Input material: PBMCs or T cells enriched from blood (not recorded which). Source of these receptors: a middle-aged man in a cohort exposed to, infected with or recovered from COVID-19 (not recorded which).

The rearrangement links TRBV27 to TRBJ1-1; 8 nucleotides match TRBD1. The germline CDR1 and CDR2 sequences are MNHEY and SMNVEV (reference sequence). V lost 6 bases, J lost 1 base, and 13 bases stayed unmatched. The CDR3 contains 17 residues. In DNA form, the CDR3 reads TGTGCCAGCAGCCTCGGACAGGGAAAGACCCGGAACACTGAAGCTTTCTTT. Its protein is CASSLGQGKTRNTEAFF.

CDR3 sequence: CASSPDGGHLLAKNIQYF. Here the CDR3 DNA reads TGTGCCAGTAGTCCCGACGGCGGCCACCTCTTAGCCAAAAACATTCAGTACTTC. The chain couples TRBV19 to TRBJ2-4; no firm D call. This CDR3 region has 18 residues. Germline CDR1 is LNHDA and CDR2 is SQIVND (reference sequence). V lost 5 bases and J lost 0, with 20 bases in between.

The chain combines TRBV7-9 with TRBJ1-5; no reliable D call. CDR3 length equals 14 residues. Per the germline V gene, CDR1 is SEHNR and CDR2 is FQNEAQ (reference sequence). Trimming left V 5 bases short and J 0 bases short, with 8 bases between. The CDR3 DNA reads TGTGCCAGCAGCATGAGTAGTAGCAATCAGCCCCAGCATTTT. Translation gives CASSMSSSNQPQHF.

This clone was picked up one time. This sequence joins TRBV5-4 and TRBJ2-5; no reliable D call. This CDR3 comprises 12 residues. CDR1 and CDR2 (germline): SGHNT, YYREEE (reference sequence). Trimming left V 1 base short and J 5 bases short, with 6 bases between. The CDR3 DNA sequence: TGTGCCAGCAGCTTGTGGGCGGAGACCCAGTACTTC. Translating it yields CASSLWAETQYF.

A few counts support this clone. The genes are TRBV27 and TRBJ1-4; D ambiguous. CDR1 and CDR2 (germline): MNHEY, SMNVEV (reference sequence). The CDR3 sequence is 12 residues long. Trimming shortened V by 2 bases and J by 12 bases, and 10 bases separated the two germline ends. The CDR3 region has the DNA TGTGCCAGCAGTTTAAACCGGGTAGAACTGTTTTTT. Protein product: CASSLNRVELFF.

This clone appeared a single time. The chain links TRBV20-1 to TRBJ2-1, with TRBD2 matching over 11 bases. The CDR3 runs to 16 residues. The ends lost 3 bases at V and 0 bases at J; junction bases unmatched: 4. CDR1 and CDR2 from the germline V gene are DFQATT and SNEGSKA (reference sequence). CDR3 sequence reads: CSASKLAGDSYNEQFF. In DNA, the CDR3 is TGCAGTGCTAGTAAACTAGCGGGAGACTCCTACAATGAGCAGTTCTTC.

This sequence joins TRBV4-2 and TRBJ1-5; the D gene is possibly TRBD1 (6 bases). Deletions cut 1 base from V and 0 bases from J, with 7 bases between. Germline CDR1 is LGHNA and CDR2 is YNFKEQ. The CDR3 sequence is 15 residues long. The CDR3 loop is CASSQGDISNQPQHF. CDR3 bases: TGTGCCAGCAGCCAAGGGGACATTAGCAATCAGCCCCAGCATTTT.

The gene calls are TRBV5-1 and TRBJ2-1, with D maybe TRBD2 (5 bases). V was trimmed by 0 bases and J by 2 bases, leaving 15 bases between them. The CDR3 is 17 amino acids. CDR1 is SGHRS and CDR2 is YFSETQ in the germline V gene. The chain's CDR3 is CASSLEGGSVTYNEQFF. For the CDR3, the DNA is TGCGCCAGCAGCTTGGAAGGTGGGAGTGTCACCTACAATGAGCAGTTCTTC.

CDR3 bases: TGTGCCTGGGTCCCCGCGGGAGATACTGACGAGCAGTACTTC. It yields the protein CAWVPAGDTDEQYF. The chain combines TRBV30 with TRBJ2-7; 7 bases map to TRBD2. CDR3 length: 14 residues. The V gene end was trimmed by 5 bases and the J gene end by 5 bases; junction bases not matched to a gene: 12. The germline V gene encodes CDR1 GTSNPN and CDR2 SVGIG (reference sequence).

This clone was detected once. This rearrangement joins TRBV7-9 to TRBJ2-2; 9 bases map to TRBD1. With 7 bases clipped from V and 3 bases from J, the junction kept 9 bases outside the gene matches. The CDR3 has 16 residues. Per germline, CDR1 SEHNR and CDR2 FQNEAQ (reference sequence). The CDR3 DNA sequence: TGTGCCAGCACCCCGGGGACAGGGCTGTACACCGGGGAGCTGTTTTTT. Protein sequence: CASTPGTGLYTGELFF.

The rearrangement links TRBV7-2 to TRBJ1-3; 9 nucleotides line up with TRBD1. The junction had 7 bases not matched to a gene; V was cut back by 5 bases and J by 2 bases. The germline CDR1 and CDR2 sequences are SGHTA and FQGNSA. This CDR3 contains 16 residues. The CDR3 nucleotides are TGTGCCAGCAGCACAGGGGGCGTTCGCCCTGGAAACACCATATATTTT. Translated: CASSTGGVRPGNTIYF.

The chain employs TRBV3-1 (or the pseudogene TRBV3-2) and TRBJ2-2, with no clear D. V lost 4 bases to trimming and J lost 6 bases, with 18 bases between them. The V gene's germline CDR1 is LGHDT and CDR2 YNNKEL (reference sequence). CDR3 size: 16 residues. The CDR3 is CASSRVVLVKSGELFF. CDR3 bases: TGTGCCAGCAGCCGAGTCGTTTTAGTCAAATCCGGGGAGCTGTTTTTT.

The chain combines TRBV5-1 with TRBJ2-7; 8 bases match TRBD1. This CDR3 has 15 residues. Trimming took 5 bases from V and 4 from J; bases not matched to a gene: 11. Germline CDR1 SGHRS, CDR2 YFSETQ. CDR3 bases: TGCGCCAGCAGTTCCCAGGGGGCCAAGCTGTACGAGCAGTACTTC. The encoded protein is CASSSQGAKLYEQYF. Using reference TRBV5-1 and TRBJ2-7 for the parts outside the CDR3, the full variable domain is KAGVTQTPRYLIKTRGQQVTLSCSPISGHRSVSWYQQTPGQGLQFLFEYFSETQRNKGNFPGRFSGRQFSNSRSEMNVSTLELGDSALYLCASSSQGAKLYEQYFGPGTRLTVT.

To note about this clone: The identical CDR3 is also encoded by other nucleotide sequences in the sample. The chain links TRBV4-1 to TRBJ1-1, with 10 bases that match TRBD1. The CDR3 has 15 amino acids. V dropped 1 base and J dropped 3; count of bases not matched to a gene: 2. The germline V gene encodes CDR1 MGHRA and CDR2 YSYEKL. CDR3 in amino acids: CASSQGQGADTEAFF. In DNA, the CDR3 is TGCGCCAGCAGCCAAGGACAGGGGGCCGACACTGAAGCTTTCTTT.

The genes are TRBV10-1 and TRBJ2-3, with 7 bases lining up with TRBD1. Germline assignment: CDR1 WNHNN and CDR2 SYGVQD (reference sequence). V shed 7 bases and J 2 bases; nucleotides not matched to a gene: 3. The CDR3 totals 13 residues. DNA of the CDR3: TGCGCCAGCACGGGACAGCTCACAGATACGCAGTATTTT. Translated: CASTGQLTDTQYF.

The CDR3 region has the DNA TGCGCCAGCAGCTCACAGGGTAGTCAATATGGCTACACCTTC. Translating gives CASSSQGSQYGYTF. J is TRBJ1-2 and V is TRBV5-1; D might be TRBD1 (6 bases). CDR1 SGHRS and CDR2 YFSETQ come from the germline V gene. Trimming took off 3 bases at V and 5 bases at J, with 14 bases between the two ends. The CDR3 loop spans 14 amino acids.

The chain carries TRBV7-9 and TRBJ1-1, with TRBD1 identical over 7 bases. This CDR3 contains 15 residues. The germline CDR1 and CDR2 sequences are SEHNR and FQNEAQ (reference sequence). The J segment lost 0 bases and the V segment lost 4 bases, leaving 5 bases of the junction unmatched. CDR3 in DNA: TGTGCCAGCAGCTCACAGGGGACCATGAACACTGAAGCTTTCTTT. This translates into CASSSQGTMNTEAFF.

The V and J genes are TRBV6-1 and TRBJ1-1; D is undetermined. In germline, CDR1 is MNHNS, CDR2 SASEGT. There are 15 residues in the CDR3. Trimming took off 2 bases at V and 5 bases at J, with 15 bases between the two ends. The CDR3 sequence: CASSELTYSGTEAFF. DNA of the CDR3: TGTGCCAGCAGTGAATTAACCTACTCGGGGACTGAAGCTTTCTTT.

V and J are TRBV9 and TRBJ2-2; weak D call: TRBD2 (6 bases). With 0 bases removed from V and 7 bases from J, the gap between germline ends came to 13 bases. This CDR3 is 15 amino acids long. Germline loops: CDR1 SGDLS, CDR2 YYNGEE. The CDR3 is CASSVGGGLNGELFF. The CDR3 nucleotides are TGTGCCAGCAGCGTAGGTGGAGGGTTAAACGGGGAGCTGTTTTTT.

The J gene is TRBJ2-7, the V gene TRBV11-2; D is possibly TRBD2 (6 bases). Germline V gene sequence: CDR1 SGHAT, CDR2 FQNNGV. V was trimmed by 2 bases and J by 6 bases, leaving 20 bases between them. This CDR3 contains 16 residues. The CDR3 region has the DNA TGTGCCAGCAGCTTAACTGCGGGACGGACCTTTGGCGAGCAGTACTTC. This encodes CASSLTAGRTFGEQYF.

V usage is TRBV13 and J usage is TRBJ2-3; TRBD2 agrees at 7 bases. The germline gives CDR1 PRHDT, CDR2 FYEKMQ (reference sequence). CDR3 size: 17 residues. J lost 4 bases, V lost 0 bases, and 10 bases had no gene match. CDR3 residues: CASSLGRGEGPADTQYF. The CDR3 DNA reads TGTGCCAGCAGCTTAGGCCGGGGGGAGGGCCCCGCAGATACGCAGTATTTT.

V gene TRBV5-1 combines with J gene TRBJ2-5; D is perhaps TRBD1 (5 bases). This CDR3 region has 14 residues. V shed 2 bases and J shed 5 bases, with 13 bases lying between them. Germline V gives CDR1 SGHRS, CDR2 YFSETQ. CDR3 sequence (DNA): TGCGCCAGCAGCTTCGGTCAGGGATACGAGACCCAGTACTTC. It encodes CASSFGQGYETQYF.

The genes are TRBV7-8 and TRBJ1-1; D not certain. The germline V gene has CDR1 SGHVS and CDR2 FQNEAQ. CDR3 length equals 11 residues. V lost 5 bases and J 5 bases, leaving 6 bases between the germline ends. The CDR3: CASSHRTEAFF. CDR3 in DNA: TGTGCCAGCAGCCATCGTACTGAAGCTTTCTTT.

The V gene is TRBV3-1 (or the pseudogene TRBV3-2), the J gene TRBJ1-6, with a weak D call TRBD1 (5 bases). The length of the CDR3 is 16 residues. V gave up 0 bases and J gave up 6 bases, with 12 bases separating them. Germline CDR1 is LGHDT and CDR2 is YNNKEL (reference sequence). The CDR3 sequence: CASSQDRGIRNSPLHF. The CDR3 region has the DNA TGTGCCAGCAGCCAAGATCGGGGGATCCGTAATTCACCCCTCCACTTT.

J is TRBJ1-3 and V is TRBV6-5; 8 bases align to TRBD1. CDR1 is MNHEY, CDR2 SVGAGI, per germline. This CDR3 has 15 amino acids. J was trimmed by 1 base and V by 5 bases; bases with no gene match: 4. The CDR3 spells CASSTHRGSGNTIYF. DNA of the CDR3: TGTGCCAGCAGTACCCACAGGGGGTCTGGAAACACCATATATTTT.

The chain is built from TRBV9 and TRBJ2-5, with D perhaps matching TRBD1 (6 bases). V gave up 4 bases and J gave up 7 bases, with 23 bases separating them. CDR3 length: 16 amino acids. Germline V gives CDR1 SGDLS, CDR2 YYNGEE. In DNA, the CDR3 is TGTGCCAGCAGCATTGCCGGGACAAGAGGATTGTCGACCCAGTACTTC. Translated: CASSIAGTRGLSTQYF.